This entry concerns a single TCR beta chain. The antigen is undetermined. Libraries were prepared by immunoSEQ multiplex PCR; TCRdb keeps only in-frame clonotypes and omits some of them. This repertoire shows just over 2,000,000 clones, approximately 95% found once; its top ten account for 0.13%. The data derive from a study of shared clonotypes between healthy human individuals. Study-wide results and caveats: Naive subsets, compared against memory subsets, generally had larger estimated richness values.

Material for sequencing was naive CD4+ T cells sorted from blood. Described subset: CD45RA+ positively selected. The sequence was collected from a man between 18 and 29 years old in good health.

This CDR3 is CASRPDRGGEKLFF. DNA for the CDR3: TGTGCCAGCAGGCCCGACAGGGGCGGTGAAAAACTGTTTTTT. This chain connects TRBV2 to TRBJ1-4; TRBD1 matches 8 bases. This CDR3 contains 14 residues. Germline loops: CDR1 SNHLY, CDR2 FYNNEI. The junction had 7 bases not matched to a gene; V was cut back by 6 bases and J by 7 bases.